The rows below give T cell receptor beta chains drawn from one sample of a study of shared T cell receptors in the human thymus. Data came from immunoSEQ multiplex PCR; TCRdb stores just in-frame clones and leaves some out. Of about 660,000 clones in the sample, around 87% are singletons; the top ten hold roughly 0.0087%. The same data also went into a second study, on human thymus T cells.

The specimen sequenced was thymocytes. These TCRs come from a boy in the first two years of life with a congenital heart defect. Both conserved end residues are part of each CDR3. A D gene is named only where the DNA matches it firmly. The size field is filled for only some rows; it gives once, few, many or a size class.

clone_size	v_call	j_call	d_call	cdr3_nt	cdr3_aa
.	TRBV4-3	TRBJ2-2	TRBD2	TGCGCCAGCAGCCAAGTCCTAGGTAGCGGGAGGAAGGTAACCGGGGAGCTGTTTTTT	CASSQVLGSGRKVTGELFF
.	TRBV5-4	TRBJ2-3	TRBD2	TGTGCCAGCAGCTTGGATGCGGGAGGGATCATGAATACGCAGTATTTT	CASSLDAGGIMNTQYF
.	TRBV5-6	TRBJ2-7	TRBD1	TGTGCCAGCAGCTTGGTCACCGGGACAGGGACTTACGAGCAGTACTTC	CASSLVTGTGTYEQYF
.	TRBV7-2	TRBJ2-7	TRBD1	TGTGCCAGCAGCTTCTTGAGACAGGGGGCGTACGAGCAGTACTTC	CASSFLRQGAYEQYF
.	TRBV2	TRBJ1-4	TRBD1	TGTGCCAGCAGTAAAAACCCGGGACAGGGTTGGGAAAAACTGTTTTTT	CASSKNPGQGWEKLFF
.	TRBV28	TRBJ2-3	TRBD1	TGTGCCAGCAGGGACAGGGACAGGGGGCGTTTAGATACGCAGTATTTT	CASRDRDRGRLDTQYF
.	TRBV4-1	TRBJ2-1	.	TGCGCCAGCAGCCAGGTAGGCGGGGCAAACTCCTACAATGAGCAGTTCTTC	CASSQVGGANSYNEQFF
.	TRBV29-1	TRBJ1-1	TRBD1	TGCAGCGTTGAAGGGGGGACAGGGGAAGGTGAAGCTTTCTTT	CSVEGGTGEGEAFF
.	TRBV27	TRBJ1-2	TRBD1	TGTGCCAGCACTAATACGACAGGGGAGGCCTATGGCTACACCTTC	CASTNTTGEAYGYTF
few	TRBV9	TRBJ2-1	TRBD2	TGTGCCAGCAGCGCGACTAGCGGGGGTTACAATGAGCAGTTCTTC	CASSATSGGYNEQFF
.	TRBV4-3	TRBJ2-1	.	TGCGCCAGCAGCCATGCATTCTGGCCGGGGGGCGTCGGGTACAATGAGCAGTTCTTC	CASSHAFWPGGVGYNEQFF
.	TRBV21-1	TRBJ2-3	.	TGTGCCAGCAGAGCGATTGGGGAGGCCCTCCGCACAGATACGCAGTATTTT	CASRAIGEALRTDTQYF
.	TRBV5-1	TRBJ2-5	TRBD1	TGCGCCAGCAGCTGGGGGGCACGACAGGGGAAGCAAGAGACCCAGTACTTC	CASSWGARQGKQETQYF
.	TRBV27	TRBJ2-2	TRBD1	TGTGCCAGCGGGCAGACAGGGGGCATCACCGGGGAGCTGTTTTTT	CASGQTGGITGELFF
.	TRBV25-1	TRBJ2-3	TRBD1	TGTGCCAGCAGTGAGGACTGGGACAGGGAATTGGGCACAGATACGCAGTATTTT	CASSEDWDRELGTDTQYF
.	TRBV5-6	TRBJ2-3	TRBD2	TGTGCCAACAGCTTGGGGGGGAGGGTCACAGATACGCAGTATTTT	CANSLGGRVTDTQYF
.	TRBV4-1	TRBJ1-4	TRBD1	TGCGCCAGCAGCCCTCGGGACAGTGCAACTAATGAAAAACTGTTTTTT	CASSPRDSATNEKLFF